This T cell receptor (beta chain) was profiled in a study of esophageal squamous cell carcinoma under preoperative chemotherapy. Study-wide points: After treatment, tumor-infiltrating lymphocytes apparently came partly from blood T cells.

Sample time point: before preoperative PTX-NDP chemotherapy. Preoperative chemotherapy with paclitaxel-nedaplatin was given to patients before surgery. V dropped 1 base and J dropped 7; count of bases not matched to a gene: 6. Germline V CDR1 and CDR2: MNHNS, SASEGT. This CDR3 has 15 amino acids. This clonotype is classed as medium-sized (0.01 to 0.1%). Its antigen remains unknown. TCRdb recomputed calls from the PCR reads with MiXCR, one row per CDR3 protein. The sample gives more than 10,000 distinct CDR3 sequences, almost 55% of which show up once; over 15% is in the top ten. The rearrangement links TRBV6-1 to TRBJ2-1, with 8 bases fitting TRBD2. The sample here was taken from a patient given preoperative chemotherapy. This sequence originates from a human donor with esophageal squamous cell carcinoma. The donor label of this sample is uncertain. DNA for the CDR3: TGTGCCAGCAGTGAAGGGACGGGAGGGTGGAATGAGCAGTTCTTC. It is translated as CASSEGTGGWNEQFF.